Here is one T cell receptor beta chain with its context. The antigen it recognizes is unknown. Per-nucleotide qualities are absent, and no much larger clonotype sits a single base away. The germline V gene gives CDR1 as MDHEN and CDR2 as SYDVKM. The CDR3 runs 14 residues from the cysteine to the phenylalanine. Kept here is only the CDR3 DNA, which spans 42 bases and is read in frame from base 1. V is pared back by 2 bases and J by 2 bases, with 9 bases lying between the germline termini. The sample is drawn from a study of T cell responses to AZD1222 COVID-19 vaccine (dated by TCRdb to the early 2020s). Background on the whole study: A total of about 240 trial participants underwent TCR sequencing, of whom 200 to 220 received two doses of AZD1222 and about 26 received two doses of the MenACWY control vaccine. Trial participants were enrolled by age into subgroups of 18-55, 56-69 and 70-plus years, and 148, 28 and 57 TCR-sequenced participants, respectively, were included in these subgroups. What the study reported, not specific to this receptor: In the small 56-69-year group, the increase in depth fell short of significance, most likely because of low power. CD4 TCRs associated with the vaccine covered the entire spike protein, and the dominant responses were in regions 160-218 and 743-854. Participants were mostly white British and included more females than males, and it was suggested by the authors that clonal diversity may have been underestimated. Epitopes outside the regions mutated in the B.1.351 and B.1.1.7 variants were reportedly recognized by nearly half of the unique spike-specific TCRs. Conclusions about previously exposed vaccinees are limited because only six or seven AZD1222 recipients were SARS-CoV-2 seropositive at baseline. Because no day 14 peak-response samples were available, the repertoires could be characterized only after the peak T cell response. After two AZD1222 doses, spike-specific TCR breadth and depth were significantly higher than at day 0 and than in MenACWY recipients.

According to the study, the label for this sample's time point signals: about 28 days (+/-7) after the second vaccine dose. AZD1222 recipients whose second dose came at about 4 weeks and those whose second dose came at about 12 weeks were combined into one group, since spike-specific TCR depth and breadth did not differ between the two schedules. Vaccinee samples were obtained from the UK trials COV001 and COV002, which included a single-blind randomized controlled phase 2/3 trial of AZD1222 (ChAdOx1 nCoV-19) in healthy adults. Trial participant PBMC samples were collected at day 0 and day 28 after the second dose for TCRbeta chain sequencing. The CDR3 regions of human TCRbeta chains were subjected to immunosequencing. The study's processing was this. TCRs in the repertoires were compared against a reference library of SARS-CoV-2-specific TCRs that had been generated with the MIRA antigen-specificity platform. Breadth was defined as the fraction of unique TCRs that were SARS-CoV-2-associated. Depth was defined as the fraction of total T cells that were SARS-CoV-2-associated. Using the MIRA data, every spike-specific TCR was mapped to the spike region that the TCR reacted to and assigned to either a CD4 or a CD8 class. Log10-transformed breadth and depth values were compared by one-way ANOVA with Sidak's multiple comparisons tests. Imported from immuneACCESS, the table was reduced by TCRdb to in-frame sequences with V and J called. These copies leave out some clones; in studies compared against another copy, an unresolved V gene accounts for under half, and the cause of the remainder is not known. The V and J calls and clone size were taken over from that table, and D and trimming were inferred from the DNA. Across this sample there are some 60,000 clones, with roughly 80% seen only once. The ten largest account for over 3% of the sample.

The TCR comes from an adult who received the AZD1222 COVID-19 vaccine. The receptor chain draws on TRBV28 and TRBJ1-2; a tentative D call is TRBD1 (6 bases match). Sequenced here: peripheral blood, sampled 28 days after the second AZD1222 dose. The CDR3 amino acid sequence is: CASSLAGHNYGYTF. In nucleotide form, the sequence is TGTGCCAGCAGTTTAGCGGGACACAACTATGGCTACACCTTC.